A single sample gave rise to the 16 T cell receptor beta chains below, sequenced in a study of identical twins. Each CDR3 protein gets one entry after TCRdb re-called the 5' RACE reads with MiXCR. Of about 1.7 million distinct CDR3 sequences in the sample, around a third are singletons; the top ten hold more than 0.25%. Sequenced material: cord blood. The receptors shown here come from a newborn girl in good health.

The chain joins TRBV6-2 or TRBV6-3 to TRBJ2-5; the match to TRBD1 covers 9 bases. CDR1 is MNHEY and CDR2 is SVGEGT in the germline V gene. The CDR3 runs to 16 residues. V was clipped by 2 bases and J by 11 bases; unmatched bases: 15. CDR3 sequence: CASSYRTRDRDAGQYF. The CDR3 DNA reads as TGTGCCAGCAGTTACCGTACTCGGGACAGGGATGCTGGGCAGTACTTC.

CDR3 nucleotide sequence: TGTGCCAGCAGTAGCCCCCCGCAGTATTTT. It codes for CASSSPPQYF. This chain joins TRBV2 and TRBJ2-3; unclear D gene. From germline, CDR1 is SNHLY and CDR2 FYNNEI. The CDR3 sequence is 10 residues long. V was trimmed by 5 bases and J by 10 bases, leaving 7 bases between them.

In this sample, this clonotype turned up many times. The chain carries TRBV12-3 or TRBV12-4 and TRBJ1-5, with D perhaps matching TRBD1 (6 bases). The CDR3 runs 15 residues. With 3 bases removed from V and 2 bases from J, the gap between germline ends came to 11 bases. CDR3 amino acids: CASSLGGFGNQPQHF. The CDR3 DNA is TGTGCCAGCAGTTTGGGGGGCTTTGGCAATCAGCCCCAGCATTTT.

V gene TRBV14 combines with J gene TRBJ2-5; D gene unclear. Germline V gene data show CDR1 as SGHDN and CDR2 as FVKESK. V lost 2 bases to trimming and J lost 0 bases, with 10 bases between them. The CDR3 covers 15 residues. As DNA, the CDR3 is TGTGCCAGCAGCCAACCTACCTGGTACCAAGAGACCCAGTACTTC. Translated, it gives CASSQPTWYQETQYF.

In this sample, this clonotype turned up a few times. The gene calls are TRBV13 and TRBJ2-3; D is undetermined. Germline CDR1 and CDR2: PRHDT and FYEKMQ (reference sequence). The CDR3 contains 13 residues. Trimming left V 4 bases short and J 3 bases short, with 8 bases between. CDR3 in amino acids: CASSCPLTDTQYF. The CDR3 bases are TGTGCCAGCAGCTGCCCGTTGACAGATACGCAGTATTTT.

This rearrangement joins TRBV20-1 to TRBJ2-5; 7 nucleotides line up with TRBD2. V dropped 3 bases and J dropped 3; count of bases not matched to a gene: 7. The CDR3 totals 14 residues. Germline V gene data show CDR1 as DFQATT and CDR2 as SNEGSKA (reference sequence). The CDR3 region is CSARPSGLKETQYF. The CDR3 DNA reads TGCAGTGCTAGGCCTAGCGGCTTAAAAGAGACCCAGTACTTC.

V and J are TRBV19 and TRBJ2-7, with D tentatively TRBD1 or TRBD2 (5 bases each). This CDR3 comprises 16 residues. Germline loops: CDR1 LNHDA, CDR2 SQIVND (reference sequence). V was clipped by 6 bases and J by 7 bases, with 25 bases between them. DNA for the CDR3: TGTGCCAGTAGAAAAACTTGGGGGTTCTCCTACAATGAGCAGTACTTC. It yields the protein CASRKTWGFSYNEQYF.

This clonotype was found a few times. The junction does not match germline at one end; this may be a read error. V and J are TRBV20-1 and TRBJ1-2; D is undetermined. This CDR3 region has 11 residues. Per the germline V gene, CDR1 is DFQATT and CDR2 is SNEGSKA (reference sequence). CDR3 DNA sequence: TGCAGTGCTGGAGAGAACTATGGCTACACCTTC. Its protein is CSAGENYGYTF.

V and J are TRBV27 and TRBJ1-6; 9 positions match TRBD1. Germline V gene lookup returns CDR1 MNHEY and CDR2 SMNVEV (reference sequence). The length of the CDR3 is 15 residues. After removal of 2 bases from V and 7 bases from J, the junction contained 3 bases not matched to a gene. Here the CDR3 DNA reads TGTGCCAGCAGTTTACGGGACAGGGAAAATTCACCCCTCCACTTT. This gives the protein CASSLRDRENSPLHF.

The chain is built from TRBV10-3 and TRBJ2-1, with 10 bases matching TRBD1. Germline CDR1 and CDR2: ENHRY and SYGVKD. CDR3 size: 14 residues. J lost 10 bases, V lost 9 bases, and 12 bases had no gene match. Here the CDR3 reads CAIRPGTGAYEQFF. The CDR3 DNA sequence: TGTGCCATTCGCCCCGGGACAGGGGCTTACGAGCAGTTCTTC.

This clonotype turned up a few times. The J gene is TRBJ2-7, the V gene TRBV5-1, with D unresolved. The CDR3 is made up of 17 amino acids. V was trimmed by 3 bases and J by 0 bases, leaving 19 bases between them. The germline gives CDR1 SGHRS, CDR2 YFSETQ. DNA for the CDR3: TGCGCCAGCAGCTCAGTGGGGTTTAGAAGTGGCTCCTACGAGCAGTACTTC. Protein product: CASSSVGFRSGSYEQYF.

This rearrangement joins TRBV7-2 to TRBJ2-6; D gene ambiguous. V was cut by 4 bases and J by 8 bases, with 6 bases left in between. The germline V gene has CDR1 SGHTA and CDR2 FQGNSA. The CDR3 loop spans 12 amino acids. The CDR3 bases are TGTGCCAGCAGCTCCTCCCCCAACGTCCTGACTTTC. This translates into CASSSSPNVLTF.

The sample holds many counts of this clonotype. This chain joins TRBV7-2 and TRBJ2-4; D is unclear. V was cut by 0 bases and J by 0 bases, with 9 bases left in between. Germline CDR1 reads SGHTA; CDR2 reads FQGNSA. This CDR3 comprises 16 residues. Here the CDR3 reads CASSLATRIAKNIQYF. CDR3 bases: TGTGCCAGCAGCTTAGCGACACGTATAGCCAAAAACATTCAGTACTTC.

This clonotype was observed a handful of times. The gene calls are TRBV6-1 and TRBJ1-2, with a possible D match to TRBD1 (6 bases). The length of the CDR3 is 16 residues. CDR1 and CDR2 from the germline V gene are MNHNS and SASEGT. Trimming left V 10 bases short and J 0 bases short, with 21 bases between. This CDR3 is CATLGVKQGTNYGYTF. CDR3 DNA: TGTGCCACCCTGGGAGTAAAACAGGGTACTAACTATGGCTACACCTTC.

This clonotype was detected many times. The DNA for the CDR3 is TGTGCCAGCAGTTTGTCCCACACAGATACGCAGTATTTT. Translated, it gives CASSLSHTDTQYF. The chain employs TRBV27 and TRBJ2-3; the D is unclear. V dropped 3 bases and J dropped 2 bases, with 6 bases sitting between them. CDR1 is MNHEY and CDR2 is SMNVEV in the germline V gene (reference sequence). The CDR3 length is 13 residues.

The count of this clonotype is one. A much larger clone differs from this one at a single base, so this may be a read error. The V and J genes are TRBV29-1 and TRBJ2-1, with TRBD2 identical over 11 bases. With V trimmed by 3 bases and J by 8 bases, 3 bases remained unmatched. The CDR3 is made up of 13 amino acids. Germline loops: CDR1 SQVTM, CDR2 ANQGSEA. DNA of the CDR3: TGCAGCGTTGACACTAGCGGGAGTGATGAGCAGTTCTTC. Translating it yields CSVDTSGSDEQFF.